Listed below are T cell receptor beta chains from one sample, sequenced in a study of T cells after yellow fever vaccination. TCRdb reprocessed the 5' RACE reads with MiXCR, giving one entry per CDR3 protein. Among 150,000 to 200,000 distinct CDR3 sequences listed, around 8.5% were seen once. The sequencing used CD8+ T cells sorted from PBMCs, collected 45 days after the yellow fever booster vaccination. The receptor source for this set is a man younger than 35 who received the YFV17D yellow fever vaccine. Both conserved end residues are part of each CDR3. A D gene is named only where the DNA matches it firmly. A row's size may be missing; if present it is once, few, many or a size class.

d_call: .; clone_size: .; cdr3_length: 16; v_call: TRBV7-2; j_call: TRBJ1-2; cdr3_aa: CASSRERMDSFLGYTF; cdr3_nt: TGTGCCAGCAGCCGTGAGCGGATGGACAGCTTTTTGGGCTACACCTTC
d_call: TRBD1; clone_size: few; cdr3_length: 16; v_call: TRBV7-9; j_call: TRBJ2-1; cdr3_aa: CASSANGTGLNNEQFF; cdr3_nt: TGTGCCAGCAGCGCCAACGGGACAGGGCTTAACAATGAGCAGTTCTTC
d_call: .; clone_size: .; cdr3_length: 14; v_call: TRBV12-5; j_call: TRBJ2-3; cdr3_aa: CASGLGVLPDTQYF; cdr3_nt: TGTGCTAGTGGTCTTGGAGTTTTGCCAGATACGCAGTATTTT
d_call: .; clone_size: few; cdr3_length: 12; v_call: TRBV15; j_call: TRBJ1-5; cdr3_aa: CATRQENQPQHF; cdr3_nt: TGTGCCACCAGGCAGGAGAATCAGCCCCAGCATTTT
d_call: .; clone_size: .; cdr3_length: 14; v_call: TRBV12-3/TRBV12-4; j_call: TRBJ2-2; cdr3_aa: CASTPGPHTGELFF; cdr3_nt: TGTGCCAGCACCCCGGGGCCCCACACCGGGGAGCTGTTTTTT
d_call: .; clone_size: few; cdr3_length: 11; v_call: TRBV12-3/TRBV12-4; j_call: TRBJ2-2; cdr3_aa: CASSSGGELFF; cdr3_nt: TGTGCCAGCAGTTCGGGCGGGGAGCTGTTTTTT
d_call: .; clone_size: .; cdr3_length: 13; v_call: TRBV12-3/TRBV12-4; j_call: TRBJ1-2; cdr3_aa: CASSSKPDYGYTF; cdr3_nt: TGTGCCAGCAGTTCCAAGCCAGACTATGGCTACACCTTC
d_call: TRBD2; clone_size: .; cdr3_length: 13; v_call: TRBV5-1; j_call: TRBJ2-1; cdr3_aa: CATGTSGGNEQFF; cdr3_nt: TGCGCCACCGGGACTAGCGGGGGAAATGAGCAGTTCTTC
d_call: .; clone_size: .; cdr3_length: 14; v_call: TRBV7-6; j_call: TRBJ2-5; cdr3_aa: CASSLPGTQETQYF; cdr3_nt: TGTGCCAGCAGCTTACCCGGGACCCAAGAGACCCAGTACTTC
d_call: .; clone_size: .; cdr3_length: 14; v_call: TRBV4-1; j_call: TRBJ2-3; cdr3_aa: CASSQWGAGDTQYF; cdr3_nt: TGCGCCAGCAGCCAGTGGGGGGCGGGAGATACGCAGTATTTT
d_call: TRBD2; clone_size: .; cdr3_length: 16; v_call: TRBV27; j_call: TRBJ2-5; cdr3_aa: CASTDVGGGDGETQYF; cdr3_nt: TGTGCCAGCACCGACGTAGGCGGGGGGGACGGGGAGACCCAGTACTTC
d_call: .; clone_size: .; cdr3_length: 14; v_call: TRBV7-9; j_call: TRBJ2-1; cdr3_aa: CASSNPGPRDEQFF; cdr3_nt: TGTGCCAGCAGCAACCCGGGTCCACGGGATGAGCAGTTCTTC
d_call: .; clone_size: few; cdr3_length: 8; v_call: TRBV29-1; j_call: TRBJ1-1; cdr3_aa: CSVAGAFF; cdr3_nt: TGCAGCGTTGCGGGAGCTTTCTTT
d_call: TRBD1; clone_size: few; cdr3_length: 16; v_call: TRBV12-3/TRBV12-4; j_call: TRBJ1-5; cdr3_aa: CASSRQGEISNQPQHF; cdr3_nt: TGTGCCAGCAGTCGACAGGGGGAAATAAGCAATCAGCCCCAGCATTTT
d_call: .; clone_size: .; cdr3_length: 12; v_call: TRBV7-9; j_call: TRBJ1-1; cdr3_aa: CASSLGFLEAFF; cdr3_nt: TGTGCCAGCAGCTTAGGATTTCTCGAAGCTTTCTTT
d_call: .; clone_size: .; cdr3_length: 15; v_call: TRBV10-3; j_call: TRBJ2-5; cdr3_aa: CATRLETSVQETQYF; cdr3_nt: TGTGCCACGCGACTTGAGACCTCTGTTCAAGAGACCCAGTACTTC
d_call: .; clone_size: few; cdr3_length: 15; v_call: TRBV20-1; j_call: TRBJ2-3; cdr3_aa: CSARPLGRLTDTQYF; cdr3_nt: TGCAGTGCTCGACCTCTGGGACGGCTCACAGATACGCAGTATTTT
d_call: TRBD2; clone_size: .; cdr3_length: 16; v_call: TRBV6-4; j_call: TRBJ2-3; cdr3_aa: CASSDSTSGGPDTQYF; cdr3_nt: TGTGCCAGCAGTGACTCGACTAGCGGGGGGCCAGATACGCAGTATTTT
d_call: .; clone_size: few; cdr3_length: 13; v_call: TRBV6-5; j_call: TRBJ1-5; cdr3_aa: CASSHKSNQPQHF; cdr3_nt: TGTGCCAGCAGCCACAAATCCAATCAGCCCCAGCATTTT
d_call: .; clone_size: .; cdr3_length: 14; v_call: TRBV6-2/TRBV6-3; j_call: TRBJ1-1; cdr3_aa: CASRDGISGTEAFF; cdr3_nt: TGTGCCAGCAGGGACGGGATCTCGGGCACTGAAGCTTTCTTT
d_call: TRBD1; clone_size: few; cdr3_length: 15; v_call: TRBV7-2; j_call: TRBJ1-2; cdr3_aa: CASSSGTEKTIRYTF; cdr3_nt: TGTGCCAGCAGCTCCGGGACAGAAAAAACAATCCGCTACACCTTC
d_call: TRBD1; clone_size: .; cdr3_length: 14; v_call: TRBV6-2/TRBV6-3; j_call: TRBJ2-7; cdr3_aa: CASSRWGTGDEQYF; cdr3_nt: TGTGCCAGCAGTCGATGGGGGACAGGGGACGAGCAGTACTTC
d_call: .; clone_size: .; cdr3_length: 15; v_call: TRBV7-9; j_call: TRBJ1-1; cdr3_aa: CASSLTTGIHTEAFF; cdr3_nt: TGTGCCAGCAGCTTAACTACAGGGATACACACTGAAGCTTTCTTT
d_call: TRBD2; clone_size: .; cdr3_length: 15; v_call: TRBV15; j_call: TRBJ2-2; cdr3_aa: CATMGGKYGTGELFF; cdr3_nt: TGTGCCACCATGGGGGGGAAGTACGGCACCGGGGAGCTGTTTTTT
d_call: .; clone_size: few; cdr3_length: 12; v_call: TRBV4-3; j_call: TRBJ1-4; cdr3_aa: CASGGTGEKLFF; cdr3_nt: TGCGCCAGCGGCGGGACGGGAGAAAAACTGTTTTTT
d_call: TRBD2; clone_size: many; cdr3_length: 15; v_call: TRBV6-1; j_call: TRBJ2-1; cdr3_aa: CASSEQAGGPSEQFF; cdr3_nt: TGTGCCAGCAGTGAACAGGCGGGGGGGCCGAGTGAGCAGTTCTTC
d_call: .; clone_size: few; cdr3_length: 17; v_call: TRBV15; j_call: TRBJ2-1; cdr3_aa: CATSRDPGRLVHNEQFF; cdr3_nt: TGTGCCACCAGCAGGGACCCGGGACGGTTAGTTCACAATGAGCAGTTCTTC
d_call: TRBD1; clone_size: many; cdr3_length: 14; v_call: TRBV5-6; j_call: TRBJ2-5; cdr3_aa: CASSFEGAWETQYF; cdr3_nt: TGTGCCAGCAGCTTTGAGGGGGCATGGGAGACCCAGTACTTC
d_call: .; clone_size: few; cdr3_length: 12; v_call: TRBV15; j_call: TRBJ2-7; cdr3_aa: CATSSDGPEQYF; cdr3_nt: TGTGCCACCAGCAGTGATGGTCCCGAGCAGTACTTC
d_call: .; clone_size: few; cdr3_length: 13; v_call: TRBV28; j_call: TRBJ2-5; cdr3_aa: CASRPGLAETQYF; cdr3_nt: TGTGCCAGCCGGCCAGGGCTGGCGGAGACCCAGTACTTC
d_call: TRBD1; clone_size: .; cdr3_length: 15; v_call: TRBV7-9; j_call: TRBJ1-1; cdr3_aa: CASPPRDRMNTEAFF; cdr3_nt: TGTGCCAGCCCGCCAAGGGACAGAATGAACACTGAAGCTTTCTTT
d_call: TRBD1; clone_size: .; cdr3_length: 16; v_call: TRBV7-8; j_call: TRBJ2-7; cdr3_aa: CASREEDRAKFYEQYF; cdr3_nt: TGTGCCAGCAGGGAAGAAGACAGGGCAAAGTTTTACGAGCAGTACTTC
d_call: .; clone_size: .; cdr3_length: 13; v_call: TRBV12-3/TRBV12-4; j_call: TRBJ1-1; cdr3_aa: CASSQTGAAEAFF; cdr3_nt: TGTGCCAGCAGCCAAACAGGAGCCGCTGAAGCTTTCTTT
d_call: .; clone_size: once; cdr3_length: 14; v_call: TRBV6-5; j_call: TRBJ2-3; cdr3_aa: CASSEGISTDTQYF; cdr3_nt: TGTGCCAGCAGTGAAGGGATCAGCACAGATACGCAGTATTTT
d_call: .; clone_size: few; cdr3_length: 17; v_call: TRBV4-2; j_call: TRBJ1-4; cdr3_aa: CASSQDQGGVVVEKLFF; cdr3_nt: TGTGCCAGCAGCCAAGATCAGGGAGGGGTGGTGGTTGAAAAACTGTTTTTT
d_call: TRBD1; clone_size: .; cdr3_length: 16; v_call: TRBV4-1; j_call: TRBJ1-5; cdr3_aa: CASSQGTGPANQPQHF; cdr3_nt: TGCGCCAGCAGCCAAGGGACAGGGCCGGCTAATCAGCCCCAGCATTTT
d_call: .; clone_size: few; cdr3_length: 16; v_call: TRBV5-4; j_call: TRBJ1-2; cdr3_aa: CASSLLDRPLGYGYTF; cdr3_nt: TGTGCCAGCAGCTTGTTGGACAGACCGCTTGGGTATGGCTACACCTTC
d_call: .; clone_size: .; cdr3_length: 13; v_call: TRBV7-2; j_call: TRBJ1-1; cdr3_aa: CASGRGFNTEAFF; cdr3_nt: TGTGCCAGCGGTCGGGGGTTTAACACTGAAGCTTTCTTT
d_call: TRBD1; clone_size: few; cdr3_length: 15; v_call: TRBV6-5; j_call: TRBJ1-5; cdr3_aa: CASRYGQGALQPQHF; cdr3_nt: TGTGCCAGCAGATACGGACAGGGGGCCCTACAGCCCCAGCATTTT
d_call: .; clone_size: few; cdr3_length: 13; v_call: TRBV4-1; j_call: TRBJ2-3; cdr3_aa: CASSPKITDTQYF; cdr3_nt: TGCGCCAGCAGCCCAAAGATCACAGATACGCAGTATTTT